A selection of T cell receptor beta chains follows, all from one sample in a study of blood T cell repertoires in COVID-19. Repertoires were generated with immunoSEQ multiplex PCR, while TCRdb's copy carries only in-frame clones and drops some. The sample holds 99,000 or so clones, approximately 83% seen once. The specimen was peripheral blood. The receptor source for this set is a woman over 75 with active or convalescent COVID-19. CDR3s include the opening cysteine and the closing phenylalanine or tryptophan. The order of the fields is J gene, D gene, V gene, clone size, CDR3 protein, CDR3 DNA. D genes are given only for firm matches. Clone sizes are given selectively: once, few, many, or a class where the clone is expanded.

TRBJ1-1,TRBD1,TRBV29-1,NA,CSAGQGVKGEAFF,TGCAGCGCCGGACAGGGGGTTAAGGGTGAAGCTTTCTTT
TRBJ2-3,TRBD2,TRBV5-6,medium-sized,CASSLRGTSGRDTQYF,TGTGCCAGCAGCTTGCGGGGGACTAGCGGGAGAGATACGCAGTATTTT
TRBJ2-7,NA,TRBV3-1/TRBV3-2,NA,CASSQSGNSYEQYF,TGTGCCAGCAGCCAGTCAGGGAACTCCTACGAGCAGTACTTC
TRBJ1-2,NA,TRBV15,once,CATGPGGWDGYTF,TGTGCCACCGGCCCGGGGGGGTGGGATGGCTACACCTTC
TRBJ1-1,NA,TRBV6-4,NA,CASSEKEENTEAFF,TGTGCCAGCAGTGAGAAGGAGGAGAACACTGAAGCTTTCTTT
TRBJ2-2,NA,TRBV19,once,CASNEQANTGELFF,TGTGCCAGTAATGAACAGGCGAACACCGGGGAGCTGTTTTTT
TRBJ2-7,TRBD1,TRBV9,NA,CASSAETPGQVSSYEQYF,TGTGCCAGCAGCGCTGAAACTCCGGGACAGGTGAGCTCCTACGAGCAGTACTTC
TRBJ2-1,TRBD2,TRBV6-5,NA,CASSLAGGTYNEQFF,TGTGCCAGCAGCCTAGCGGGAGGGACATACAATGAGCAGTTCTTC
TRBJ1-5,NA,TRBV7-9,NA,CASSAGRGADNQPQHF,TGTGCCAGCAGCGCCGGGAGGGGAGCTGACAATCAGCCCCAGCATTTT
TRBJ1-1,NA,TRBV28,NA,CASTPRAGRSNTEAFF,TGTGCCAGCACCCCAAGGGCAGGGCGCTCGAACACTGAAGCTTTCTTT
TRBJ2-5,NA,TRBV5-4,NA,CASSLGGTQETQYF,TGTGCCAGCAGCTTGGGCGGGACTCAAGAGACCCAGTACTTC
TRBJ1-2,TRBD1,TRBV28,NA,CASSIPGTGSGGYTF,TGTGCCAGCAGTATACCCGGGACAGGGAGTGGTGGCTACACCTTC
TRBJ2-7,NA,TRBV25-1,NA,CASSESKSQYF,TGTGCCAGCAGTGAGTCAAAATCCCAGTACTTC
TRBJ1-2,NA,TRBV20-1,NA,CSASSLWHYGYTF,TGCAGTGCTAGTTCTCTTTGGCACTATGGCTACACCTTC
TRBJ2-1,TRBD1,TRBV10-3,NA,CAISESSTGGGHEQFF,TGTGCCATCAGTGAGTCAAGTACAGGGGGTGGTCATGAGCAGTTCTTC
TRBJ2-7,NA,TRBV6-5,few,CASRVSVYEQYF,TGTGCCAGCAGAGTTAGCGTCTACGAGCAGTACTTC
TRBJ2-5,NA,TRBV5-1,NA,CASSLVAERGKTQYF,TGCGCCAGCAGCTTGGTGGCAGAAAGGGGAAAGACCCAGTACTTC
TRBJ1-6,TRBD1,TRBV7-2,NA,CASSDGQGTNSPLHF,TGTGCCAGCAGCGACGGACAGGGGACGAATTCACCCCTCCACTTT
TRBJ2-5,TRBD2,TRBV29-1,once,CSVSSGKGETQYF,TGCAGCGTTTCTAGCGGGAAAGGGGAGACCCAGTACTTC
TRBJ2-1,NA,TRBV20-1,NA,CSASLEDEQFF,TGCAGTGCTAGTTTGGAGGATGAGCAGTTCTTC
TRBJ2-7,NA,TRBV18,NA,CASSPRQAYEQYF,TGTGCCAGCTCACCACGCCAGGCCTACGAGCAGTACTTC
TRBJ1-2,NA,TRBV5-6,NA,CASRARAGGYGYTF,TGTGCCAGCAGGGCACGGGCCGGGGGCTATGGCTACACCTTC
TRBJ1-4,NA,TRBV2,once,CASRARGQNNEKLFF,TGTGCCAGCAGGGCACGAGGACAGAATAATGAAAAACTGTTTTTT
TRBJ2-3,TRBD2,TRBV19,NA,CASNLAGGTDTQYF,TGTGCCAGCAACCTAGCGGGAGGCACAGATACGCAGTATTTT
TRBJ1-1,TRBD1,TRBV5-1,NA,CASSLTGETTEAFF,TGCGCCAGCAGCCTGACAGGGGAAACCACTGAAGCTTTCTTT
TRBJ1-1,TRBD1,TRBV6-1,NA,CASSDYSGTGPAFF,TGTGCCAGCAGTGATTATTCCGGGACAGGGCCTGCTTTCTTT
TRBJ1-5,TRBD1,TRBV19,NA,CASRGDRVNQPQHF,TGTGCCAGTAGGGGGGACAGAGTCAATCAGCCCCAGCATTTT
TRBJ2-1,TRBD1,TRBV24-1,NA,CATSETGFNEQFF,TGTGCCACCAGTGAGACAGGGTTCAATGAGCAGTTCTTC